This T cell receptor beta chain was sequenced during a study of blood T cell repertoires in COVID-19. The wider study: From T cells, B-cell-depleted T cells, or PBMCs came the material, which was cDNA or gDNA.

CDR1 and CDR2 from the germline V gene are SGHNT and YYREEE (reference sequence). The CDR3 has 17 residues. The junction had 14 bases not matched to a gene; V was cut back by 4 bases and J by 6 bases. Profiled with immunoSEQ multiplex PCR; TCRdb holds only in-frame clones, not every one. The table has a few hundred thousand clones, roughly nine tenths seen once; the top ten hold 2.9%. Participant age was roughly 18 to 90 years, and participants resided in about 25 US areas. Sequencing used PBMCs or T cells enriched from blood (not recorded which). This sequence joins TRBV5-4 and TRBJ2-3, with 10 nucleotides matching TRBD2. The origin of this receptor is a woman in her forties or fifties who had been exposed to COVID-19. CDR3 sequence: CASSPESQRGGRDTQYF. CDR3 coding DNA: TGTGCCAGCAGCCCGGAGAGCCAGCGGGGGGGCCGGGATACGCAGTATTTT.